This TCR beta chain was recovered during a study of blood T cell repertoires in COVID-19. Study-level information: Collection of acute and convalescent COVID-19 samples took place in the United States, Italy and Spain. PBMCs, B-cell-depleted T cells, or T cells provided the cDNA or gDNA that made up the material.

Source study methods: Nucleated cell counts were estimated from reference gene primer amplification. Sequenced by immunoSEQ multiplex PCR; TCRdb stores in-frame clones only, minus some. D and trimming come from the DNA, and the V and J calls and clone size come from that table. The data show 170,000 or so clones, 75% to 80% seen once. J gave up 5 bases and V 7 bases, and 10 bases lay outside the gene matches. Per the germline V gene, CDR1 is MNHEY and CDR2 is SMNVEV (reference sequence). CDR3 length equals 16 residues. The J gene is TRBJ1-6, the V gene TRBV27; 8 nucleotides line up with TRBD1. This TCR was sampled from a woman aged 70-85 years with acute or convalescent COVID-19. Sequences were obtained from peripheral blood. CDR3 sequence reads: CASTDGQGVHNSPLHF. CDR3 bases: TGTGCCAGCACTGACGGACAGGGCGTCCATAATTCACCCCTCCACTTT.